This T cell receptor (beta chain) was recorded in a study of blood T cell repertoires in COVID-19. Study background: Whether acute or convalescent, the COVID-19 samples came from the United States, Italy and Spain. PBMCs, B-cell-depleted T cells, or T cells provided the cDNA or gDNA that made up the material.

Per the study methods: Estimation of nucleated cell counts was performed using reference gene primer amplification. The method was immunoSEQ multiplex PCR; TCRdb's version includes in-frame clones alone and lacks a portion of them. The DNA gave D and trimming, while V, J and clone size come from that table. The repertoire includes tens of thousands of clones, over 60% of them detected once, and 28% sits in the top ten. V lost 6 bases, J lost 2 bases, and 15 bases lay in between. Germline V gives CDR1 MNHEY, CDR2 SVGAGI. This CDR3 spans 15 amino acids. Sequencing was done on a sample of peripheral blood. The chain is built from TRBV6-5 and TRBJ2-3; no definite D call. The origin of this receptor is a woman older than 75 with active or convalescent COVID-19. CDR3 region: CASSPRHQNTDTQYF. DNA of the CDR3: TGTGCCAGCAGCCCCAGGCACCAAAACACAGATACGCAGTATTTT.